This T cell receptor beta chain derives from a study of blood T cell repertoires in COVID-19. Background on the study: Sites across the United States, Italy and Spain contributed samples from acute and convalescent COVID-19.

Study processing details: Quantification of nucleated cells was approximated via reference gene primer amplification. The repertoire was sequenced with immunoSEQ multiplex PCR; TCRdb's copy has only in-frame clones and lacks some. V, J and clone size are those of that table, while D and trimming were read from the DNA. Of 18,000 or so clones listed, 75% to 90% are singletons. Germline CDR1 reads SQVTM; CDR2 reads ANQGSEA. Trimming stripped 2 bases from V and 6 bases from J, with 13 bases between. The CDR3 consists of 13 residues. This chain connects TRBV29-1 to TRBJ1-2; D not resolved. The sequence was collected from a man aged 55 to 69 with active COVID-19. The sample taken for sequencing was peripheral blood. The CDR3 protein is CSVESSSTHGYTF. CDR3 sequence (DNA): TGCAGCGTTGAAAGTAGCTCCACCCATGGCTACACCTTC.